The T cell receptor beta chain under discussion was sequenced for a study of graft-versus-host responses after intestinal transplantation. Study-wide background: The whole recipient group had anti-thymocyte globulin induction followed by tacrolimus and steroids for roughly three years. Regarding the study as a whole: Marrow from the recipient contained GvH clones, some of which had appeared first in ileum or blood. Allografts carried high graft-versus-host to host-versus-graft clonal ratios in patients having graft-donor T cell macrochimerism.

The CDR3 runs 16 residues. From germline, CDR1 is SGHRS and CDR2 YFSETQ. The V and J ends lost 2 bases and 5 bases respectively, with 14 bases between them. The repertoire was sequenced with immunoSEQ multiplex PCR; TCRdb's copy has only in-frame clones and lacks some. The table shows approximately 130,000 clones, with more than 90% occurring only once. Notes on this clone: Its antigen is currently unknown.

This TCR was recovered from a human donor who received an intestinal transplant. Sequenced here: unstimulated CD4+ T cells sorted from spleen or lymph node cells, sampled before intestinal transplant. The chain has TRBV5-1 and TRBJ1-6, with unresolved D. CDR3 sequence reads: CASSFRPPVDNSPLHF. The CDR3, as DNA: TGCGCCAGCAGCTTTCGACCACCGGTGGATAATTCACCCCTCCACTTT.